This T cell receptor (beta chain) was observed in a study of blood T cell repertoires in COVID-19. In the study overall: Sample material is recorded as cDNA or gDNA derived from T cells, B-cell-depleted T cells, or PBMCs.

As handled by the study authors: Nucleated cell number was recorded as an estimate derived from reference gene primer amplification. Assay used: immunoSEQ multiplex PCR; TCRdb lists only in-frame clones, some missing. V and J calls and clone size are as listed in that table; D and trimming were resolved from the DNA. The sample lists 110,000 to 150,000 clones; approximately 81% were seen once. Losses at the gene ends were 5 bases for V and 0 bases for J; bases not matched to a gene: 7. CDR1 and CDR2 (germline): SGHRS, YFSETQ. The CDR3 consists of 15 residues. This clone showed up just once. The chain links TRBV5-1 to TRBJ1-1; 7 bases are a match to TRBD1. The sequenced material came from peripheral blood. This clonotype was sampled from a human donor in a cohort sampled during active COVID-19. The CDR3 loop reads CASRKRDSMNTEAFF. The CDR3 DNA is TGCGCCAGCAGAAAACGGGACAGCATGAACACTGAAGCTTTCTTT.